One and the same sample provided the 9 T cell receptor beta chains below, sequenced in a study of T cells in Graves' hyperthyroidism and ophthalmopathy. Authors of the study amplified TCR beta CDR3 regions from RNA transcripts. Using the HTBI primer set, a first-round RT-PCR was run on the TCR CDR3. TCRdb analysed the multiplex PCR reads with MiXCR anew, one entry per CDR3 protein. The data show roughly 350,000 distinct CDR3 sequences, 12% to 15% seen once. The source material was blood. The receptors derive from a woman between 40 and 50 years old with Graves' ophthalmopathy.

At least ten counts were recorded for this clonotype. The chain joins TRBV7-2 to TRBJ1-2; no definite D call. CDR1 is SGHTA, CDR2 FQGNSA, per germline. The CDR3 spans 13 residues. The V gene lost 0 bases and the J gene lost 4 bases, with 6 bases spanning the gap. The CDR3 loop reads CASSLAGPYGYTF. The CDR3 nucleotides read TGTGCCAGCAGCTTAGCCGGGCCCTATGGCTACACCTTC.

This clonotype has a count of ten or more. The CDR3 loop is CASSSLGKTQETQYF. The CDR3 DNA follows: TGCGCCAGCAGCTCACTGGGGAAGACCCAAGAGACCCAGTACTTC. V usage is TRBV5-1 and J usage is TRBJ2-5, with D hard to call. Germline values: CDR1 SGHRS, CDR2 YFSETQ. The CDR3 sequence is 15 residues long. V was cut by 3 bases and J by 1 base, with 13 bases left in between.

This clonotype has just one count. This chain connects TRBV6-5 to TRBJ1-1; D possibly corresponds to TRBD1 (5 bases). CDR1 is MNHEY and CDR2 is SVGAGI in the germline V gene. The CDR3 runs 14 residues. The V end lost 2 bases, the J end lost 10 bases, and 17 bases lay between the germline ends. The CDR3 DNA reads as TGTGCCAGCAGTTACGATTTAAAGGGGCGGGTAGCTTTCTTT. It translates to CASSYDLKGRVAFF.

The J gene is TRBJ1-5, the V gene TRBV20-1, with D unclear. Germline lookup yields CDR1 DFQATT and CDR2 SNEGSKA (reference sequence). This CDR3 contains 14 residues. Between the trimmed V and J ends, which lost 3 bases and 1 base, there was a span of 10 bases. This chain's CDR3 is CSASSGRSNQPQHF. CDR3 bases: TGCAGTGCTAGCAGCGGTAGGAGCAATCAGCCCCAGCATTTT.

V usage is TRBV19 and J usage is TRBJ2-5, with unresolved D. Per the germline V gene, CDR1 is LNHDA and CDR2 is SQIVND (reference sequence). This CDR3 is built from 11 residues. V gave up 0 bases and J gave up 4 bases, with 0 bases separating them. CDR3 in amino acids: CASSIEETQYF. CDR3 DNA: TGTGCCAGTAGTATAGAAGAGACCCAGTACTTC.

This clonotype has only a few counts. The chain couples TRBV19 to TRBJ2-5, with 9 bases matching TRBD1. Germline V gene data show CDR1 as LNHDA and CDR2 as SQIVND (reference sequence). The CDR3 extends over 15 amino acids. V was clipped by 1 base and J by 5 bases; unmatched bases: 5. The CDR3 DNA follows: TGTGCCAGTAGTATAGGACAGGGGGTAGTTGAGACCCAGTACTTC. Its protein is CASSIGQGVVETQYF.

On this clonotype itself: Being one base from a much bigger clone, this may be a read error. The rearrangement joins TRBV20-1 to TRBJ1-1; D not resolved. This CDR3 region has 15 residues. The germline gives CDR1 DFQATT, CDR2 SNEGSKA (reference sequence). The CDR3 DNA reads as TGCAGTGCTAGAGTTCCAGGCGGGAGGAACACTCAAGCTTTCTTT. It translates to CSARVPGGRNTQAFF.

This clonotype was picked up many times. The chain joins TRBV15 to TRBJ1-1, with unresolved D. V lost 0 bases and J 4 bases, leaving 9 bases between the germline ends. Germline V lookup: CDR1 LNHNV, CDR2 YYDKDF (reference sequence). The CDR3 runs to 14 residues. The DNA of the CDR3 is TGTGCCACCAGCAGAGATCGCCCAGGCACTGAAGCTTTCTTT. Translated: CATSRDRPGTEAFF.

The rearrangement uses TRBV11-2 and TRBJ2-5; 8 bases line up with TRBD2. CDR3 size: 15 residues. Germline CDR1 reads SGHAT; CDR2 reads FQNNGV. V lost 5 bases to trimming and J lost 4 bases; unmatched junction nucleotides: 9. Here the CDR3 DNA reads TGTGCCAGCAGCCTCGGGGGGGCCTTTGGAGAGACCCAGTACTTC. It is translated as CASSLGGAFGETQYF. The full variable domain, in which reference TRBV11-2 and TRBJ2-5 provide the parts outside the CDR3, is EAGVAQSPRYKIIEKRQSVAFWCNPISGHATLYWYQQILGQGPKLLIQFQNNGVVDDSQLPKDRFSAERLKGVDSTLKIQPAKLEDSAVYLCASSLGGAFGETQYFGPGTRLLVL.